This T cell receptor (beta chain) was found in a study of human T cells and chemical hapten exposure. Overall study context: Small volume differences among pooled libraries mainly caused per-sample TCR yield variation.

Noted time point: patch test 1, 2 weeks after DPC sensitization. As to treatment: therapeutic diphenylcyclopropenone sensitization with weekly scalp DPC. Original analysis: Counts of TCRs in each sample centred on a median of approximately 100,000 and extended from approximately 20,000 to 700,000. In TCRdb, the RACE reads were re-called with MiXCR into one record per CDR3 protein. Clone size and V and J calls follow TCRdb, not the original study. This table has some 340,000 distinct CDR3 sequences, under 8% appearing once. This TCR derives from a woman younger than 30 with alopecia areata. Some clones in this sample may be carry-over from other donors' samples. The input for sequencing was whole blood, taken in connection with sensitization to the hapten diphenylcyclopropenone (DPC).

CDR3 nucleotide sequence: TGCGCCAGCAGCCAAGAGACTAGCGCAGATACGCAGTATTTT. Amino acid sequence: CASSQETSADTQYF. The J gene is TRBJ2-3, the V gene TRBV4-3; TRBD2 aligns across 8 bases. Germline V CDR1 and CDR2: LGHNA, YSLEER. The V segment lost 0 bases and the J segment 4 bases; nucleotides outside the gene matches: 0. The CDR3 totals 14 residues.